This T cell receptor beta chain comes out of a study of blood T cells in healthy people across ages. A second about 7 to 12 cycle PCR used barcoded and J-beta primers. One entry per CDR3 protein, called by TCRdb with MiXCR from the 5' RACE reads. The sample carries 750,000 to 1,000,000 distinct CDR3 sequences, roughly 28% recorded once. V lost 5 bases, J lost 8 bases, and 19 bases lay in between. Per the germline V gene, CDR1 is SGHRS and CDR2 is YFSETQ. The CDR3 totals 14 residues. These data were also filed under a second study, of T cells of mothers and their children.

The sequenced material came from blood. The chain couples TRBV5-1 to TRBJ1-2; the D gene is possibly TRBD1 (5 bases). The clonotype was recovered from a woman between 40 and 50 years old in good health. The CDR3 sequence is CASRGPDELGGYTF. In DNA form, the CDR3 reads TGCGCCAGCAGGGGACCCGACGAACTTGGAGGCTACACCTTC.